Below, one T cell receptor (beta chain) is given with its context. No antigen is known for it. V lost 0 bases, J lost 1 base, and 5 bases lay in between. This CDR3 has 14 residues. CDR1 and CDR2 from the germline V gene are SGHRS and YFSETQ. Produced via immunoSEQ multiplex PCR; TCRdb's table is partial and in-frame only. Among fewer than 40,000 clones, about 90% were seen once, and the ten largest hold 3.5% to 4%. The sample is drawn from a study of chemoradiotherapy in HPV16-positive cancers. Across the whole study: Functional T-cell assays on a couple of HPV16-positive patients' cells defined candidate HPV-specific clones and common TCR motifs.

Points from the study as a whole: During treatment, candidate HPV-specific clones and E7-related motifs expanded in tumor.

The clonotype was recovered from a human donor with HPV-associated anogenital cancer. This rearrangement joins TRBV5-1 to TRBJ1-5; unclear D gene. The input for sequencing was blood, taken from a patient who underwent chemoradiotherapy. The CDR3 is CASSLDGSNQPQHF. In DNA, the CDR3 is TGCGCCAGCAGCTTGGACGGGAGCAATCAGCCCCAGCATTTT.